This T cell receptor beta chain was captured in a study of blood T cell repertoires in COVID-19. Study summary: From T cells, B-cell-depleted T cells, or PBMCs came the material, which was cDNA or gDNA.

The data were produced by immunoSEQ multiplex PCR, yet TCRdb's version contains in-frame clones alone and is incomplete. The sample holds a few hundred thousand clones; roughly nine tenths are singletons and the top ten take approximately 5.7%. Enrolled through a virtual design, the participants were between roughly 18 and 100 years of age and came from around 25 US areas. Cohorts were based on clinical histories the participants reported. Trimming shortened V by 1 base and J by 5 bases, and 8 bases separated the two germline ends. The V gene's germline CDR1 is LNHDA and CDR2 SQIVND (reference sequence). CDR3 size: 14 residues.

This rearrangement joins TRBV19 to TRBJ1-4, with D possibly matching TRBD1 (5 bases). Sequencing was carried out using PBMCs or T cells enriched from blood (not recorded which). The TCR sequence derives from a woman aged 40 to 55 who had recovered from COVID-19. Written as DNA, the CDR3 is TGTGCCAGTAGTATAGGGGGACTCAATGAAAAACTGTTTTTT. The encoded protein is CASSIGGLNEKLFF.